The 2 T cell receptor beta chains given below trace back to one sample, sequenced in a study of blood T cell repertoires in COVID-19. Using immunoSEQ multiplex PCR, the repertoire was profiled, and TCRdb retains in-frame clones only, with some absent. The data hold roughly 80,000 clones, with approximately 78% observed a single time. Source material: peripheral blood. The receptors here all came from a human donor in a cohort sampled during active COVID-19.

This chain links TRBV6-2 or TRBV6-3 with TRBJ2-1, with D possibly matching TRBD1 (6 bases). The germline V gene has CDR1 MNHEY and CDR2 SVGEGT. This CDR3 has 17 amino acids. V was cut by 2 bases and J by 2 bases, with 16 bases left in between. CDR3 sequence reads: CASSYRDTTTTYNEQFF. The CDR3 DNA reads TGTGCCAGCAGTTACCGGGACACCACTACTACCTACAATGAGCAGTTCTTC.

V and J are TRBV5-5 and TRBJ2-3; 8 bases fit TRBD1. Germline CDR1 and CDR2: SGHKS and YYEKEE (reference sequence). Losses at the gene ends were 0 bases for V and 2 bases for J; bases not matched to a gene: 14. The CDR3 is 19 amino acids. CDR3 sequence: CASSLDPGGFSWDTDTQYF. The CDR3 DNA reads TGTGCCAGCAGCTTGGACCCAGGGGGCTTCTCGTGGGACACAGATACGCAGTATTTT.